These 11 T cell receptor beta chains share one sample of origin, sequenced in a study of OX40 agonist ivuxolimab in advanced cancers. Sequencing was performed with immunoSEQ multiplex PCR; in TCRdb, only in-frame clones are kept and a portion is missing. The repertoire consists of some 78,000 clones, with around 90% occurring once and the leading ten covering under 0.6%. Sequencing used CD4+ or CD8+ T cells sorted from blood, obtained in a trial of the OX40 agonist ivuxolimab. These receptor sequences come from an adult with an advanced solid tumor such as melanoma, head and neck, liver or kidney cancer.

This sequence joins TRBV7-9 and TRBJ1-2; D possibly corresponds to TRBD1 (6 bases). Trimming stripped 5 bases from V and 8 bases from J, with 18 bases between. Germline V gene data show CDR1 as SEHNR and CDR2 as FQNEAQ (reference sequence). This CDR3 spans 14 amino acids. This chain's CDR3 is CASSPRTDAGGYTF. The CDR3 nucleotides are TGTGCCAGCAGCCCCCGGACAGACGCAGGAGGCTACACCTTC.

The chain carries TRBV5-1 and TRBJ1-1; tentatively, D is TRBD1 (5 bases). This CDR3 has 11 residues. The ends were cut back, 6 bases at V and 5 bases at J, with 8 bases in the middle. The germline V gene encodes CDR1 SGHRS and CDR2 YFSETQ. The CDR3 DNA is TGCGCCAGCATCGGGGGAACTGAAGCTTTCTTT. Its translation is CASIGGTEAFF.

The J gene is TRBJ1-5, the V gene TRBV2, with a weak D call TRBD1 (6 bases). The CDR3 is made up of 16 amino acids. CDR1 is SNHLY and CDR2 is FYNNEI in the germline V gene. V was trimmed by 5 bases and J by 3 bases, leaving 17 bases between them. The CDR3 DNA is TGTGCCAGCAGTACCCAGACAGGTACTAACAATCAGCCCCAGCATTTT. Translated: CASSTQTGTNNQPQHF.

Concerning this clone itself: The junction and the germline gene differ at one end; a read error may be behind it. The chain combines TRBV5-1 with TRBJ2-6; possible D gene TRBD2, 5 bases. The CDR3 runs 17 residues. Germline CDR1 is SGHRS and CDR2 is YFSETQ. This chain's CDR3 is CTSSLRTHSSGANVLTF. CDR3 in DNA: TGCACCAGCAGCCTTCGGACTCATAGCTCTGGGGCCAACGTCCTGACTTTC.

The chain uses TRBV6-5 and TRBJ2-3, with a tentative D call TRBD2 (7 bases). CDR3 length: 16 amino acids. V dropped 2 bases and J dropped 6 bases, with 18 bases sitting between them. Germline lookup yields CDR1 MNHEY and CDR2 SVGAGI. CDR3 sequence reads: CASSYPSPGGVDTQYF. The CDR3 DNA reads TGTGCCAGCAGTTACCCGAGCCCGGGGGGCGTGGATACGCAGTATTTT.

The chain recombines TRBV5-6 with TRBJ1-5; D not resolved. From germline, CDR1 is SGHDT and CDR2 YYEEEE. Trimming stripped 5 bases from V and 5 bases from J, with 17 bases between. The CDR3 is made up of 15 amino acids. CDR3 nucleotide sequence: TGTGCCAGCAGTGATGTGTCTGGACGGGATCAGCCCCAGCATTTT. Residues: CASSDVSGRDQPQHF.

The chain is built from TRBV4-2 and TRBJ2-1, with D unresolved. Trimming pared 1 base from V and 0 bases from J, leaving 10 bases between. The CDR3 totals 16 residues. Per germline, CDR1 LGHNA and CDR2 YNFKEQ. CDR3 amino acids: CASSQVMVNSYNEQFF. CDR3 in DNA: TGTGCCAGCAGCCAAGTGATGGTTAACTCCTACAATGAGCAGTTCTTC.

The chain links TRBV15 to TRBJ1-4; maybe TRBD1 (5 bases). CDR1 LNHNV and CDR2 YYDKDF come from the germline V gene (reference sequence). The CDR3 totals 16 residues. The germline V and J ends were trimmed by 7 bases and 4 bases, with 19 bases remaining between them. CDR3 nucleotides: TGTGCCACCACCCTTCGAGAGGGGCTGGGTAATGAAAAACTGTTTTTT. Amino acids: CATTLREGLGNEKLFF.

The chain couples TRBV6-6 to TRBJ2-3; D gene uncertain. Germline V gene sequence: CDR1 MNHNY, CDR2 SVGAGI (reference sequence). Trimming pared 8 bases from V and 2 bases from J, leaving 11 bases between. This CDR3 is 13 amino acids long. The CDR3 nucleotides are TGTGCCAGCCGAGCCGACCACACAGATACGCAGTATTTT. Translating it yields CASRADHTDTQYF.

The chain links TRBV7-2 to TRBJ1-1; D gene ambiguous. V lost 5 bases and J lost 1, with 11 bases in between. In germline, CDR1 is SGHTA, CDR2 FQGNSA. CDR3 size: 14 residues. CDR3 bases: TGTGCCAGCAGCCCAACAGCTTGGAACACTGAAGCTTTCTTT. The encoded protein is CASSPTAWNTEAFF.

This sequence joins TRBV5-1 and TRBJ1-5, with D perhaps matching TRBD1 (6 bases). CDR3 size: 14 residues. Trimming removed 4 bases at V and 3 bases at J, with 11 bases between. Germline V CDR1 and CDR2: SGHRS, YFSETQ. This chain's CDR3 is CASSPGQLNQPQHF. The CDR3 nucleotides read TGCGCCAGCAGCCCTGGACAGCTCAATCAGCCCCAGCATTTT. The variable domain in full, with the rest retrieved from reference TRBV5-1 and TRBJ1-5, is KAGVTQTPRYLIKTRGQQVTLSCSPISGHRSVSWYQQTPGQGLQFLFEYFSETQRNKGNFPGRFSGRQFSNSRSEMNVSTLELGDSALYLCASSPGQLNQPQHFGDGTRLSIL.